This TCR beta chain was observed in a study of spatial heterogeneity in lung cancer. Study overall: More than eight raw reads, on average, carried each unique TCR and UMI combination.

Trimming took 3 bases from V and 5 from J, leaving 13 bases between them. The CDR3 is made up of 14 amino acids. Germline lookup yields CDR1 SGHAT and CDR2 FQNNGV. This clonotype qualifies as medium-sized (0.01 to 0.1%). Its target is not known. Time point described: sample taken at primary tumor resection. The cohort: approximately 66 early-stage, untreated non-small cell lung cancer patients. The study, taken as a whole, reports: Beta chains had an estimated 13% coverage of tumor T cells, and alpha chains had approximately 7%. Counts of expanded intratumoral alpha and beta TCRs tracked tumor mutation counts.

TCRdb passed the 5' RACE reads through MiXCR, listing each CDR3 protein once. Of approximately 7,000 distinct CDR3 sequences listed, roughly 15% are singletons. The chain joins TRBV11-2 to TRBJ2-5, with a possible D match to TRBD2 (6 bases). The receptor was isolated from a male donor with early-stage non-small cell lung cancer. The sample here was lung tumor tissue, taken at surgery. The CDR3 sequence: CASSFIGGGETQYF. In DNA, the CDR3 is TGTGCCAGCAGCTTCATCGGTGGAGGGGAGACCCAGTACTTC.